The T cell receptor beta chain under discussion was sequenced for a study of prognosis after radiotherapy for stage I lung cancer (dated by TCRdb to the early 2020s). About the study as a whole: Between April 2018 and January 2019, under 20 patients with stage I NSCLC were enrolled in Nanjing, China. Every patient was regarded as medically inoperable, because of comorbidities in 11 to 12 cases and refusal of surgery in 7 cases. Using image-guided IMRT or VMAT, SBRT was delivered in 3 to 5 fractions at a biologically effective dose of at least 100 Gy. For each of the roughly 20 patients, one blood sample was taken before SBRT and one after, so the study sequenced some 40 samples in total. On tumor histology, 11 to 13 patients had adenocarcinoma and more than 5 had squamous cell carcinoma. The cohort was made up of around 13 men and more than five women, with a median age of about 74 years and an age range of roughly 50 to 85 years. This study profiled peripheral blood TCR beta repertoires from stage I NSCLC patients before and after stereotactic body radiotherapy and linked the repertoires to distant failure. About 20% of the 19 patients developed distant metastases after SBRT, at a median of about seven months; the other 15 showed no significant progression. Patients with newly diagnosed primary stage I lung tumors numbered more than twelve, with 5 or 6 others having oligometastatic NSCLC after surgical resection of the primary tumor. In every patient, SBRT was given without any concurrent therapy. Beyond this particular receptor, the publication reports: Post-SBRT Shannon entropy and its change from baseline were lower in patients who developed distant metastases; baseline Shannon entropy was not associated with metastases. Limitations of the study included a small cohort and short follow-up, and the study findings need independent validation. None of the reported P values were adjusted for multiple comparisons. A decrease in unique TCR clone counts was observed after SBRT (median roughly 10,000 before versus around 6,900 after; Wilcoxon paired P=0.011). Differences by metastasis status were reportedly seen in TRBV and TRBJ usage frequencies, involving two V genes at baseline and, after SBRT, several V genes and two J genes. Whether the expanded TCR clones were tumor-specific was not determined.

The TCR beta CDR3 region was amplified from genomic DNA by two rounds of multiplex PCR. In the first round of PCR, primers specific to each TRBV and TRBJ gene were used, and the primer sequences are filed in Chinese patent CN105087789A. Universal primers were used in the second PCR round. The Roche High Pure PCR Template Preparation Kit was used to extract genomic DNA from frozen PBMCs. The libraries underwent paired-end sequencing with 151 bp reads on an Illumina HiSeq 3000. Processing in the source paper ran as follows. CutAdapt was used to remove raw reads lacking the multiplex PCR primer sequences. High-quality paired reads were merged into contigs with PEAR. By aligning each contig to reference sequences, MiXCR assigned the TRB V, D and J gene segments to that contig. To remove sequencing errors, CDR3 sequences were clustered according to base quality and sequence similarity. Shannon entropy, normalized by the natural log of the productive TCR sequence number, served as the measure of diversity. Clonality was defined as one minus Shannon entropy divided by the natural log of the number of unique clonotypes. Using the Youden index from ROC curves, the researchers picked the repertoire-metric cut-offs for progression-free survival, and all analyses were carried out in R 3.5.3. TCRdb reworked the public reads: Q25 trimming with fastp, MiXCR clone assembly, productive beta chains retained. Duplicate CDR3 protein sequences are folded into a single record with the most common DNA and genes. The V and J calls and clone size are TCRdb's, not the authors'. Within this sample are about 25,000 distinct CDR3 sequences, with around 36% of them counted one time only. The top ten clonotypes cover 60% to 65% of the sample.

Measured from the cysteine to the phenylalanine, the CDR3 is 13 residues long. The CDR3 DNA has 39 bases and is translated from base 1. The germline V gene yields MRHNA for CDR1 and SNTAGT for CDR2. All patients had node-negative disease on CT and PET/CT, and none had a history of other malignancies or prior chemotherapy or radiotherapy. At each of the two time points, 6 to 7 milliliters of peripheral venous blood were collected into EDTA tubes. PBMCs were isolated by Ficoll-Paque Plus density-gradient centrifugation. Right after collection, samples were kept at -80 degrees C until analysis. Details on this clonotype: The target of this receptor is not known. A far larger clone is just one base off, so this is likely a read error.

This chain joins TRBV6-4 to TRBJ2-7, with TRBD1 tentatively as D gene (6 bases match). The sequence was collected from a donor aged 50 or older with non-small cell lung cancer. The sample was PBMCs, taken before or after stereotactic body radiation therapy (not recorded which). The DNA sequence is TGTGCCAGCAGTGAAACCCAGGGGTTCGAGCATTACTTC. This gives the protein CASSETQGFEHYF.